What follows are 12 T cell receptor beta chains derived from one specimen sequenced in a study of blood T cell repertoires in COVID-19 (TCRdb year 2020). The method behind the library was the immunoSEQ multiplex PCR assay. The immuneACCESS repertoire file appears here via TCRdb, limited to in-frame rearrangements. These files lack a portion of the clones; in checked studies, under half of the deficit traces to unresolved V genes, and the cause of the others is not known. Here the sample has roughly 300,000 clones; around 86% occur a single time. The top ten clonotypes cover about 10% of the sample. The sample consisted of PBMCs or T cells enriched from blood (not recorded which). Source of these receptors: a young woman who had recovered from COVID-19.

The chain couples TRBV7-2 to TRBJ1-4; a weak D match, TRBD1 (6 bases). The CDR3 has 13 residues. The germline gives CDR1 SGHTA, CDR2 FQGNSA. V was shortened by 5 bases and J by 8 bases, with 12 bases between the two germline ends. CDR3 sequence reads: CASSRGGQEKLFF. CDR3 sequence (DNA): TGTGCCAGCAGCCGGGGGGGGCAAGAAAAACTGTTTTTT.

This chain connects TRBV5-1 to TRBJ2-2, with TRBD1 matching 8 bases. The CDR3 is made up of 15 amino acids. With V trimmed by 6 bases and J by 5 bases, 9 bases remained unmatched. Germline lookup yields CDR1 SGHRS and CDR2 YFSETQ. CDR3 sequence reads: CASKFGGQDTGELFF. The CDR3 DNA is TGCGCCAGCAAGTTTGGGGGACAGGATACCGGGGAGCTGTTTTTT.

The chain couples TRBV2 to TRBJ1-2; 9 bases are shared with TRBD1. V gave up 1 base and J gave up 4 bases; unmatched junction bases: 4. Per the germline V gene, CDR1 is SNHLY and CDR2 is FYNNEI. This CDR3 contains 15 residues. CDR3 region: CASSEEQGAVYGYTF. The DNA for the CDR3 is TGTGCCAGCAGTGAAGAACAGGGGGCAGTCTATGGCTACACCTTC.

The chain recombines TRBV28 with TRBJ1-2; 7 bases are a match to TRBD1. This CDR3 has 17 amino acids. The V gene's germline CDR1 is MDHEN and CDR2 SYDVKM. Losses at the gene ends were 5 bases for V and 5 bases for J; bases not matched to a gene: 17. The CDR3 spells CASSGTQIRDSEYGYTF. The DNA of the CDR3 is TGTGCCAGCAGTGGCACCCAAATACGGGACAGTGAGTATGGCTACACCTTC.

This chain connects TRBV12-3 or TRBV12-4 to TRBJ1-2, with unresolved D. CDR3 length equals 12 residues. Deletions cut 5 bases from V and 7 bases from J, with 11 bases between. The CDR3 region has the DNA TGTGCCAGCAGTGCTCGGAACAGTGGCTACACCTTC. Amino acid sequence: CASSARNSGYTF.

The chain has TRBV7-9 and TRBJ1-2; 9 bases agree with TRBD1. The CDR3 is 18 residues long. V shed 1 base, J shed 8 bases, and the junction held 17 bases outside the gene matches. Germline V gene sequence: CDR1 SEHNR, CDR2 FQNEAQ (reference sequence). CDR3 DNA: TGTGCCAGCAGCTTAGTACGGGGGCGGACAGGGGAATCTAGAGGCTACACCTTC. This gives the protein CASSLVRGRTGESRGYTF. The full variable domain, in which reference TRBV7-9 and TRBJ1-2 provide the parts outside the CDR3, is DTGVSQNPRHKITKRGQNVTFRCDPISEHNRLYWYRQTLGQGPEFLTYFQNEAQLEKSRLLSDRFSAERPKGSFSTLEIQRTEQGDSAMYLCASSLVRGRTGESRGYTFGSGTRLTVV.

This clone was observed a few times. The V call is TRBV6-1, the J call TRBJ1-5; no reliable D call. Germline V CDR1 and CDR2: MNHNS, SASEGT. The V and J ends lost 0 bases and 6 bases respectively, with 12 bases between them. The CDR3 has 15 residues. CDR3 sequence reads: CASSEAPGHIQPQHF. The CDR3 nucleotides read TGTGCCAGCAGTGAAGCGCCGGGTCATATTCAGCCCCAGCATTTT.

The chain uses TRBV19 and TRBJ1-1, with D possibly TRBD1 on 5 matching bases. V was shortened by 4 bases and J by 6 bases, with 12 bases between the two germline ends. The germline V gene encodes CDR1 LNHDA and CDR2 SQIVND (reference sequence). The CDR3 sequence is 13 residues long. Here the CDR3 DNA reads TGTGCCAGTAGTACTCGGGGGGTGCCTGAAGCTTTCTTT. Encoded protein: CASSTRGVPEAFF.

The chain has TRBV18 and TRBJ1-4; D possibly corresponds to TRBD1 (6 bases). Germline CDR1 reads KGHSH; CDR2 reads LQKENI. The CDR3 totals 14 residues. Trimming left V 3 bases short and J 7 bases short, with 12 bases between. The CDR3 bases are TGTGCCAGCTCACCTGGTCAGGGGAGTGAAAAACTGTTTTTT. It specifies CASSPGQGSEKLFF.

The chain employs TRBV9 and TRBJ1-1; tentative D call: TRBD1 (6 bases). With 4 bases removed from V and 0 bases from J, the gap between germline ends came to 10 bases. Germline V gene lookup returns CDR1 SGDLS and CDR2 YYNGEE. The CDR3 length is 14 residues. In DNA form, the CDR3 reads TGTGCCAGCAGCAGGGGGGGAATGAACACTGAAGCTTTCTTT. It translates to CASSRGGMNTEAFF.

The CDR3 sequence is CAWRGQGVDQPQHF. CDR3 in DNA: TGTGCCTGGAGGGGTCAGGGGGTGGATCAGCCCCAGCATTTT. The chain has TRBV30 and TRBJ1-5, with 7 bases lining up with TRBD1. CDR1 and CDR2 from the germline V gene are GTSNPN and SVGIG (reference sequence). The V gene end was trimmed by 3 bases and the J gene end by 5 bases; junction bases not matched to a gene: 7. This CDR3 contains 14 residues. Full variable domain (remainder filled in from reference TRBV30 and TRBJ1-5): SQTIHQWPATLVQPVGSPLSLECTVEGTSNPNLYWYRQAAGRGLQLLFYSVGIGQISSEVPQNLSASRPQDRQFILSSKKLLLSDSGFYLCAWRGQGVDQPQHFGDGTRLSIL.

V gene TRBV2 combines with J gene TRBJ1-2, with D possibly matching TRBD1 (6 bases). With 4 bases removed from V and 4 bases from J, the gap between germline ends came to 10 bases. This CDR3 region has 13 residues. The germline gives CDR1 SNHLY, CDR2 FYNNEI. Here the CDR3 DNA reads TGTGCCAGCAGTGTGATGACAGGCTATGGCTACACCTTC. Translating it yields CASSVMTGYGYTF. Drawing the rest from reference TRBV2 and TRBJ1-2, the complete variable domain is EPEVTQTPSHQVTQMGQEVILRCVPISNHLYFYWYRQILGQKVEFLVSFYNNEISEKSEIFDDQFSVERPDGSNFTLKIRSTKLEDSAMYFCASSVMTGYGYTFGSGTRLTVV.